This T cell receptor beta chain was sequenced in a study of blood T cell repertoires in COVID-19. Data came from immunoSEQ multiplex PCR; TCRdb stores just in-frame clones and leaves some out. The sample records 40,000 to 55,000 clones, around 87% being singletons. CDR3 length: 16 residues. Per germline, CDR1 SEHNR and CDR2 FQNEAQ (reference sequence). Trimming removed 1 base at V and 0 bases at J, with 9 bases between. This chain uses TRBV7-9 with TRBJ1-4; no clear D gene. The sequencing input was peripheral blood. This TCR came from a man in his forties or fifties with active COVID-19. The CDR3 sequence: CASSLDFSATNEKLFF. In DNA, the CDR3 is TGTGCCAGCAGCTTAGATTTTAGTGCAACTAATGAAAAACTGTTTTTT.